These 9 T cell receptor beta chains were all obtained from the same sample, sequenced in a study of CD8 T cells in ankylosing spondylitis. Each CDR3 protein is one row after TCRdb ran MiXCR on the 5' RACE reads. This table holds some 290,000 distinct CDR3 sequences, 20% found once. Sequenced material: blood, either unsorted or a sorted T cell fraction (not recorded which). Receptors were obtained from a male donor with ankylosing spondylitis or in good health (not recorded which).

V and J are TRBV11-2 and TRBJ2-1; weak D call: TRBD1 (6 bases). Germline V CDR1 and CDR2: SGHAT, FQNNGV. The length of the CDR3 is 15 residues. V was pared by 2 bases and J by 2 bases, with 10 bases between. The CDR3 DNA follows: TGTGCCAGCAGCTTATTACAGGGTCCCTACAATGAGCAGTTCTTC. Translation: CASSLLQGPYNEQFF. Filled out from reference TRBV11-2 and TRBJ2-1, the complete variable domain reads EAGVAQSPRYKIIEKRQSVAFWCNPISGHATLYWYQQILGQGPKLLIQFQNNGVVDDSQLPKDRFSAERLKGVDSTLKIQPAKLEDSAVYLCASSLLQGPYNEQFFGPGTRLTVL.

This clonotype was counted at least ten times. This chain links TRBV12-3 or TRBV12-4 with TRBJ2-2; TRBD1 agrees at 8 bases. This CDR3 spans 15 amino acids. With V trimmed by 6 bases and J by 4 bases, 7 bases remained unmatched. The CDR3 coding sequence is TGTGCCAGCAGGGTGACAGGGGTCGGCACCGGGGAGCTGTTTTTT. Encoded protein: CASRVTGVGTGELFF.

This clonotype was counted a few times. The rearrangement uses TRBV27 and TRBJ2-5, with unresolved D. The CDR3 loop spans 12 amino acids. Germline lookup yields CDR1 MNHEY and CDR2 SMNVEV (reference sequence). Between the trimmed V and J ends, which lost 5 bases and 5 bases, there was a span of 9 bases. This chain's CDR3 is CASSATLETQYF. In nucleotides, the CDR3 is TGTGCCAGCAGTGCCACCCTGGAGACCCAGTACTTC.

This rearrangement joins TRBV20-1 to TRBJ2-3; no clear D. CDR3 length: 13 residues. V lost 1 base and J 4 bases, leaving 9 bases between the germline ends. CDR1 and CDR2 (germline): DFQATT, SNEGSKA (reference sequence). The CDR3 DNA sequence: TGCAGTGCTAGAGCTCAGTGGGCAGATACGCAGTATTTT. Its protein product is CSARAQWADTQYF.

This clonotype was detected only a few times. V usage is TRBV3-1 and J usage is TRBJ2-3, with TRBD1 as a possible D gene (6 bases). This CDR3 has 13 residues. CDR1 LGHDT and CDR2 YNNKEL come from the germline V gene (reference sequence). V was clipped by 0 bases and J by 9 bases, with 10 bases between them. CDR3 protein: CASSQDIQGTQYF. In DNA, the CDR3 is TGTGCCAGCAGCCAAGATATTCAGGGGACGCAGTATTTT.

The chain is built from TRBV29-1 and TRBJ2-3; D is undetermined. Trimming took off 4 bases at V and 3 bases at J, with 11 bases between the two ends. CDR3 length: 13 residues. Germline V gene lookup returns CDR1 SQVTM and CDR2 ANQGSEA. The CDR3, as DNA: TGCAGCGTTGGGCTAGTGCAGACAGATACGCAGTATTTT. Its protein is CSVGLVQTDTQYF.

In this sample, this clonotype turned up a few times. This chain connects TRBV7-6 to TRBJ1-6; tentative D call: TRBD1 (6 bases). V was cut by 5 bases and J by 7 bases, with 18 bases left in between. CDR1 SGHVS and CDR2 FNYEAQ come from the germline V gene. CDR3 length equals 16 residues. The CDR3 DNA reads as TGTGCCAGCAGCGTCTACCAGGACAGTTACAATTCACCCCTCCACTTT. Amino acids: CASSVYQDSYNSPLHF.

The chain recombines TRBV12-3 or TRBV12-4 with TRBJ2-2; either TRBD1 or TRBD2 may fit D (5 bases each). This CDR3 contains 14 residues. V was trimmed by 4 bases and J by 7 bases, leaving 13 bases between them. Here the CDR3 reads CASSSLAGIGELFF. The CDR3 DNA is TGTGCCAGCAGTTCCCTAGCAGGGATCGGGGAGCTGTTTTTT.

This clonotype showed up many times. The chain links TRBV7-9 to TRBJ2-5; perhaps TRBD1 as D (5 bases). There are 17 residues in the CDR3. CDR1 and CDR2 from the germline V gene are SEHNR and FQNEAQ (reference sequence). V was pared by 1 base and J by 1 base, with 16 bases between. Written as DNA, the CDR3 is TGTGCCAGCAGCTTAGGCCAGGGATCAATTTCCCAAGAGACCCAGTACTTC. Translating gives CASSLGQGSISQETQYF.